The present T cell receptor (beta chain) was sequenced within a study of T-cell memory formation after mild COVID-19. For the study at large: Largely, TCR clusters stayed within a single donor.

TCRdb re-derived calls from the 5' RACE reads in MiXCR, one entry per CDR3 protein. Among under 700,000 distinct CDR3 sequences listed, around 21% were seen once. V lost 6 bases, J lost 7 bases, and 10 bases lay in between. The CDR3 length is 12 residues. The V gene's germline CDR1 is MNHEY and CDR2 SVGEGT. This clonotype was detected many times. Its antigen is not known. The study's findings and limits: Among CD4+ contracting clones, most were CM and EM, and CD8+ ones EMRA.

The receptor's source is an adult woman who had mild COVID-19 (a few samples of this study predate the infection). Cell type and time point are not known. The gene calls are TRBV6-2 or TRBV6-3 and TRBJ2-4; D is unresolved. The sample comprised PBMCs or a T cell subset sorted from them (not recorded which). DNA for the CDR3: TGTGCCAGCAGGGACCTTTTGAACATTCAGTACTTC. Its protein is CASRDLLNIQYF.